The 27 T cell receptor beta chains below come from one sample, sequenced in a study of immune reconstitution after stem cell transplant in scleroderma. MiXCR, run by TCRdb on the RT-PCR reads, gives a single entry per CDR3 protein. The repertoire includes about 2,400 distinct CDR3 sequences, 6.4% of them detected once, and 23% sits in the top ten. The material was obtained before or after autologous hematopoietic stem cell transplantation (not recorded which). Receptor source: a female donor with systemic sclerosis.

V and J are TRBV7-2 and TRBJ2-7; 7 positions match TRBD1. CDR3 length equals 15 residues. Germline CDR1 is SGHTA and CDR2 is FQGNSA. Trimming removed 2 bases from V and 3 bases from J; junction bases left unmatched: 7. DNA of the CDR3: TGTGCCAGCAGCTTACCGGGACAGACGAGCTACGAGCAGTACTTC. Translated: CASSLPGQTSYEQYF.

A few counts support this clonotype. This sequence joins TRBV20-1 and TRBJ1-2; 9 bases map to TRBD1. CDR1 DFQATT and CDR2 SNEGSKA come from the germline V gene (reference sequence). The CDR3 totals 13 residues. V shed 6 bases, J shed 5 bases, and the junction held 7 bases outside the gene matches. This CDR3 is CSALGQGLYGYTF. The DNA for the CDR3 is TGCAGTGCCCTGGGACAGGGACTTTATGGCTACACCTTC.

Relative to its sample, this clonotype is medium-sized. The rearrangement uses TRBV6-5 and TRBJ1-1; weak D call: TRBD1 (5 bases). V was trimmed by 6 bases and J by 2 bases, leaving 13 bases between them. There are 14 residues in the CDR3. Germline assignment: CDR1 MNHEY and CDR2 SVGAGI. The CDR3 coding sequence is TGTGCCAGCAGAACCAGGGCCGCAAACACTGAAGCTTTCTTT. It codes for CASRTRAANTEAFF.

This clonotype has only a few counts. This chain uses TRBV12-3 or TRBV12-4 with TRBJ2-7; D possibly corresponds to TRBD2 (6 bases). The CDR3 runs to 15 residues. The ends were cut back, 6 bases at V and 7 bases at J, with 22 bases in the middle. In DNA, the CDR3 is TGTGCCAGCAGCCCGCGCCGGCGGGGAGGAGGGGAGCAGTACTTC. Protein product: CASSPRRRGGGEQYF.

In its sample, this clonotype was seen a few times. The chain employs TRBV18 and TRBJ2-5; D ambiguous. This CDR3 region has 13 residues. The V gene's germline CDR1 is KGHSH and CDR2 LQKENI. V was trimmed by 0 bases and J by 3 bases, leaving 5 bases between them. In DNA form, the CDR3 reads TGTGCCAGCTCACCACCTGGGGAAGAGACCCAGTACTTC. Residues: CASSPPGEETQYF.

By sample share, this clonotype is large. The CDR3 is CASSYSRLAGYTQYF. The CDR3 DNA follows: TGTGCCAGCAGTTACTCGAGGCTAGCGGGGTATACGCAGTATTTT. This chain uses TRBV6-5 with TRBJ2-3, with 9 bases fitting TRBD2. CDR1 is MNHEY and CDR2 is SVGAGI in the germline V gene. The V and J ends lost 0 bases and 7 bases, in that order; junction bases with no gene match: 5. The CDR3 has 15 amino acids.

This clonotype was seen only a few times. The chain carries TRBV12-3 or TRBV12-4 and TRBJ2-3, with 7 bases matching TRBD1. The CDR3 contains 15 residues. V trimming: 7 bases; J trimming: 1 base; junction bases outside the gene matches: 8. CDR3 sequence: CASTNTGEGTDTQYF. DNA of the CDR3: TGTGCCAGCACCAACACAGGGGAAGGCACAGATACGCAGTATTTT.

This clonotype turned up a few times. This chain uses TRBV20-1 with TRBJ1-6; D unresolved. Trimming removed 5 bases at V and 7 bases at J, with 12 bases between. Per germline, CDR1 DFQATT and CDR2 SNEGSKA (reference sequence). This CDR3 contains 13 residues. CDR3 DNA: TGCAGTGCTCCCGGCTCCCCGAATTCACCCCTCCACTTT. Its translation: CSAPGSPNSPLHF.

Concerning this clonotype: This clone may be a read error of a much larger clone one base away. The missing conserved phenylalanine or tryptophan at the end of this CDR3 makes a read error likely. J is TRBJ1-5 and V is TRBV11-1; 9 positions agree with TRBD1. J gave up 3 bases and V 3 bases, and 3 bases lay outside the gene matches. This CDR3 is 15 amino acids long. Germline V gives CDR1 SGHAT, CDR2 FQDESV (reference sequence). DNA of the CDR3: TGTGCCAGCAGCTTTGGGGACAGGGCCAATCAGCCCCAGCATCTT. Its protein product is CASSFGDRANQPQHL.

This chain connects TRBV6-6 to TRBJ2-7; 9 bases map to TRBD2. The CDR3 is made up of 14 amino acids. V was clipped by 7 bases and J by 6 bases; unmatched bases: 10. Germline V gene data show CDR1 as MNHNY and CDR2 as SVGAGI (reference sequence). CDR3 loop: CASNPSGGQREQYF. The DNA for the CDR3 is TGTGCCAGCAACCCCAGCGGGGGGCAACGCGAGCAGTACTTC.

In this sample, this clonotype turned up a few times. The chain links TRBV3-1 to TRBJ2-5; the match to TRBD2 covers 13 bases. The CDR3 runs to 15 residues. V shed 3 bases and J 2 bases; nucleotides not matched to a gene: 0. Looked up from germline, CDR1 is LGHDT and CDR2 is YNNKEL (reference sequence). For the CDR3, the DNA is TGTGCCAGCAGCCAGGGACTAGCGGGGCAAGAGACCCAGTACTTC. It translates to CASSQGLAGQETQYF.

In this sample, this clonotype is medium-sized. V and J are TRBV7-2 and TRBJ2-7; 9 bases align to TRBD1. With 2 bases clipped from V and 5 bases from J, the junction kept 10 bases outside the gene matches. The CDR3 is 16 amino acids. CDR1 and CDR2 from the germline V gene are SGHTA and FQGNSA. This CDR3 reads CASSLTPGQGFDEQYF. The CDR3 region has the DNA TGTGCCAGCAGCTTAACTCCGGGACAGGGATTTGACGAGCAGTACTTC.

The chain has TRBV12-3 or TRBV12-4 and TRBJ2-4; D may be TRBD1 (5 bases). The CDR3 runs 16 residues. The V and J ends lost 6 bases and 0 bases respectively, with 15 bases between them. In DNA form, the CDR3 reads TGTGCCAGCAGCCCATCGGACATCCTAGCCAAAAACATTCAGTACTTC. Amino acid sequence: CASSPSDILAKNIQYF.

By frequency in the sample, this clonotype is medium-sized. The CDR3 sequence: CASSYGVEGSNQPQHF. CDR3 DNA: TGTGCCAGCAGTTACGGGGTCGAAGGGAGCAATCAGCCCCAGCATTTT. The V call is TRBV6-2 or TRBV6-3, the J call TRBJ1-5, with no clear D. Germline V lookup: CDR1 MNHEY, CDR2 SVGEGT. Trimming pared 2 bases from V and 1 base from J, leaving 12 bases between. This CDR3 has 16 amino acids.

The chain carries TRBV20-1 and TRBJ2-1, with TRBD2 matching 9 bases. Looked up from germline, CDR1 is DFQATT and CDR2 is SNEGSKA (reference sequence). With V trimmed by 6 bases and J by 4 bases, 13 bases remained unmatched. The CDR3 totals 16 residues. CDR3 residues: CSATAGLAGDYNEQFF. CDR3 nucleotide sequence: TGCAGTGCAACCGCAGGTTTAGCGGGGGATTACAATGAGCAGTTCTTC.

This clonotype was detected only a few times. This may stem from a read error, because a much larger clone lies one nucleotide away. The chain has TRBV6-5 and TRBJ1-6; D ambiguous. Germline V gene data show CDR1 as MNHEY and CDR2 as SVGAGI. Trimming took 0 bases from V and 5 from J, leaving 8 bases between them. This CDR3 comprises 15 residues. The CDR3 protein is CASSYSPLDNSPLHF. For the CDR3, the DNA is TGTGCCAGCAGTTACTCGCCACTTGATAATTCACCCCTCCACTTT.

This clonotype is labeled medium-sized (0.01 to 0.1%). The conserved phenylalanine or tryptophan normally closing the CDR3 is absent here, so this likely arose from a read error. The chain carries TRBV5-6 and TRBJ2-7; TRBD2 matches 7 bases. Germline trimming cut 2 bases from V and 3 bases from J; bases unmatched to any gene: 8. Germline V gene data show CDR1 as SGHDT and CDR2 as YYEEEE. The CDR3 runs to 15 residues. The CDR3 region is CASSFERLADYEQYL. Written as DNA, the CDR3 is TGTGCCAGCAGCTTTGAACGACTAGCAGACTACGAGCAGTACCTC.

By share, this clonotype ranks as medium-sized. This chain connects TRBV7-2 to TRBJ2-7, with TRBD2 as a possible D gene (5 bases). Germline lookup yields CDR1 SGHTA and CDR2 FQGNSA. The CDR3 covers 15 residues. V was clipped by 1 base and J by 4 bases, with 14 bases between them. The CDR3 region has the DNA TGTGCCAGCAGCTTAGGTACTCTAGCTTCGTACGAGCAGTACTTC. This encodes CASSLGTLASYEQYF.

The V call is TRBV11-2, the J call TRBJ2-4; TRBD2 aligns across 8 bases. In germline, CDR1 is SGHAT, CDR2 FQNNGV. The CDR3 totals 17 residues. With 5 bases clipped from V and 2 bases from J, the junction kept 11 bases outside the gene matches. This CDR3 reads CASSPPASGLSKNIQYF. For the CDR3, the DNA is TGTGCCAGCAGCCCCCCAGCTAGCGGGTTATCCAAAAACATTCAGTACTTC.

Note on this clonotype: This may come from a read error, since a much larger clone is one base off. The chain employs TRBV7-9 and TRBJ2-5; 7 nucleotides match TRBD1. The CDR3 runs to 14 residues. V shed 5 bases, J shed 9 bases, and the junction held 12 bases outside the gene matches. The germline V gene encodes CDR1 SEHNR and CDR2 FQNEAQ (reference sequence). This CDR3 is CASSAPGQHSAQYF. The CDR3 DNA reads TGTGCCAGCAGCGCACCGGGACAGCACTCGGCCCAGTACTTC.

This chain joins TRBV2 and TRBJ2-5; no clear D gene. Trimming removed 5 bases at V and 3 bases at J, with 4 bases between. The CDR3 has 11 residues. Germline V gene lookup returns CDR1 SNHLY and CDR2 FYNNEI. The CDR3 loop reads CASSREETQYF. The CDR3 coding sequence is TGTGCCAGCAGTCGGGAAGAGACCCAGTACTTC.

The sample holds a few counts of this clonotype. The chain carries TRBV4-3 and TRBJ1-1; D remains unclear. This CDR3 spans 15 amino acids. Trimming pared 1 base from V and 0 bases from J, leaving 9 bases between. Per the germline V gene, CDR1 is LGHNA and CDR2 is YSLEER. The CDR3 is CASSQGNSMNTEAFF. The DNA of the CDR3 is TGCGCCAGCAGCCAAGGTAACAGCATGAACACTGAAGCTTTCTTT.

A word on this clonotype: A read error may produce the germline difference seen at one junction end. The rearrangement uses TRBV6-5 and TRBJ1-1; 9 bases map to TRBD1. There are 16 residues in the CDR3. The V gene's germline CDR1 is MNHEY and CDR2 SVGAGI. In DNA, the CDR3 is TGTGCCAGCAGTTCCTATTGGACAGGGGACGGCACTGTAGCTTTCTTT. Amino acids: CASSSYWTGDGTVAFF.

By sample share, this clonotype is medium-sized (0.01 to 0.1%). The chain combines TRBV20-1 with TRBJ1-1; D is unresolved. From germline, CDR1 is DFQATT and CDR2 SNEGSKA (reference sequence). The CDR3 is 14 amino acids. Between the trimmed V and J ends, which lost 3 bases and 1 base, there was a span of 12 bases. The CDR3 DNA reads as TGCAGTGCTAGCAAACCGAACGCGAACACTGAAGCTTTCTTT. It yields the protein CSASKPNANTEAFF.

V gene TRBV29-1 combines with J gene TRBJ2-5; the match to TRBD1 covers 9 bases. Germline assignment: CDR1 SQVTM and CDR2 ANQGSEA. The junction had 8 bases not matched to a gene; V was cut back by 7 bases and J by 5 bases. This CDR3 contains 13 residues. The DNA of the CDR3 is TGCAGCGGGGGACAGGGCCAAAGGGAGACCCAGTACTTC. It is translated as CSGGQGQRETQYF.

This clonotype is labeled medium-sized. The V and J genes are TRBV5-1 and TRBJ1-2; tentative D call: TRBD1 (5 bases). CDR1 and CDR2 from the germline V gene are SGHRS and YFSETQ. CDR3 size: 15 residues. Trimming shortened V by 4 bases and J by 6 bases, and 19 bases separated the two germline ends. The CDR3 reads CASSPHDSPSNGYTF. As DNA, the CDR3 is TGCGCCAGCAGCCCTCACGACAGCCCTTCCAATGGCTACACCTTC. The variable domain in full, completed from reference TRBV5-1 and TRBJ1-2, reads KAGVTQTPRYLIKTRGQQVTLSCSPISGHRSVSWYQQTPGQGLQFLFEYFSETQRNKGNFPGRFSGRQFSNSRSEMNVSTLELGDSALYLCASSPHDSPSNGYTFGSGTRLTVV.

The rearrangement links TRBV20-1 to TRBJ2-1; 14 bases align to TRBD2. Germline CDR1 DFQATT, CDR2 SNEGSKA (reference sequence). The CDR3 sequence is 16 residues long. V was pared by 5 bases and J by 7 bases, with 10 bases of the junction left unmatched. As DNA, the CDR3 is TGCAGTGCTTGGGGGACTAGCGGGAGTAGTATAAATGAGCAGTTCTTC. Protein: CSAWGTSGSSINEQFF.